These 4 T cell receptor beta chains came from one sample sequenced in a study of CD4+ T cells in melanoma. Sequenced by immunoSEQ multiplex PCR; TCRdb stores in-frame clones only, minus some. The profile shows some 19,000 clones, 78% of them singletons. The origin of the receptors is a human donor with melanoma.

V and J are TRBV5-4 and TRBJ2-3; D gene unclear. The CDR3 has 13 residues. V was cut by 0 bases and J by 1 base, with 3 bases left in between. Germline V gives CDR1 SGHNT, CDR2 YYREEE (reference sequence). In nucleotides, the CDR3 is TGTGCCAGCAGCTTGGGGGGCACAGATACGCAGTATTTT. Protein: CASSLGGTDTQYF.

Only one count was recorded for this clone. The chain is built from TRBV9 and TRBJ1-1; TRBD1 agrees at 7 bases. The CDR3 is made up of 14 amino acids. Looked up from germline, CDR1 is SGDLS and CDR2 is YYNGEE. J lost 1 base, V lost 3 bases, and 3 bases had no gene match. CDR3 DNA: TGTGCCAGCAGCGCGGGACAGTGGAACACTGAAGCTTTCTTT. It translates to CASSAGQWNTEAFF.

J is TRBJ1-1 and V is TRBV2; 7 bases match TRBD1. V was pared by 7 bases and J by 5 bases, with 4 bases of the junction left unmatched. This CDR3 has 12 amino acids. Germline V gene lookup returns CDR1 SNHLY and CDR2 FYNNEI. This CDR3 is CASKRGQTEAFF. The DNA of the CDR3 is TGTGCCAGCAAGAGGGGGCAAACTGAAGCTTTCTTT.

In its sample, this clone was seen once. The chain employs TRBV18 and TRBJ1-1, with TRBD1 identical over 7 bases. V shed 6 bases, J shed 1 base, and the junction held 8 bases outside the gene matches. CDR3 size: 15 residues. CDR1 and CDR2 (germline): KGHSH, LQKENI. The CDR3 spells CASSPGQGGNTEAFF. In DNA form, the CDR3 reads TGTGCCAGCTCCCCCGGGCAGGGGGGGAACACTGAAGCTTTCTTT.